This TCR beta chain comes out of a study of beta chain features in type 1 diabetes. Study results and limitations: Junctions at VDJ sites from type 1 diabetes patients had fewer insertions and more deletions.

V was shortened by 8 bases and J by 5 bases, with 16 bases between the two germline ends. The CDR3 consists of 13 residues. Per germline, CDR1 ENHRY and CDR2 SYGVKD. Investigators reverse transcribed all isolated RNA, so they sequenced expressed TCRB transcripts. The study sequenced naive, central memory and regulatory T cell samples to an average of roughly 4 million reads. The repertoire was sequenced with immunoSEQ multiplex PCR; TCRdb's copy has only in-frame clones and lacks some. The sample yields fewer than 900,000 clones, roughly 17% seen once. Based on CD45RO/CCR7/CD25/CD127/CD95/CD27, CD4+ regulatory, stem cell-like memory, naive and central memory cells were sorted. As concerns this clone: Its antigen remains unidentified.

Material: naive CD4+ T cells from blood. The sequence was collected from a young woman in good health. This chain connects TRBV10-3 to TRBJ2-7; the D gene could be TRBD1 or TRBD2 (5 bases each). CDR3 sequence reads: CAIGAARDHEQYF. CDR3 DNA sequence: TGTGCCATCGGAGCCGCCAGGGACCACGAGCAGTACTTC.